Below, 7 T cell receptor beta chains from the same sample are listed, as sequenced in a study of shared clonotypes between healthy human individuals. Only in-frame clones appear in the TCRdb table, and some are missing; sequencing was by immunoSEQ multiplex PCR. The table shows around 500,000 clones, with roughly 77% occurring only once. The sequenced sample was PBMCs. The receptor set was obtained from a woman aged 40-49 years in good health. Some clones in this sample may be carry-over from other donors' samples.

The chain combines TRBV28 with TRBJ2-1, with TRBD2 identical over 7 bases. V lost 2 bases and J lost 3; bases outside the gene matches: 4. The germline gives CDR1 MDHEN, CDR2 SYDVKM. This CDR3 has 15 amino acids. CDR3 sequence: CASSLGGRVYNEQFF. In DNA, the CDR3 is TGTGCCAGCAGTTTAGGGGGGAGGGTCTACAATGAGCAGTTCTTC.

This clone was found once. The chain employs TRBV6-5 and TRBJ1-1; the D is unclear. Germline V gene sequence: CDR1 MNHEY, CDR2 SVGAGI. The ends were cut back, 5 bases at V and 5 bases at J, with 12 bases in the middle. The CDR3 loop spans 13 amino acids. The CDR3 DNA reads as TGTGCCAGCAGTCGAACGGAGAGGACTGAAGCTTTCTTT. It is translated as CASSRTERTEAFF.

The genes are TRBV2 and TRBJ2-2; D is ambiguous. Trimming took off 8 bases at V and 2 bases at J, with 12 bases between the two ends. Germline loops: CDR1 SNHLY, CDR2 FYNNEI. The CDR3 runs to 14 residues. The CDR3 DNA is TGTGCCAGCCTAGGCCAAGGAAACACCGGGGAGCTGTTTTTT. Its protein product is CASLGQGNTGELFF.

This chain joins TRBV5-6 and TRBJ2-6; no reliable D call. The CDR3 is 15 amino acids. The germline V gene encodes CDR1 SGHDT and CDR2 YYEEEE. V lost 4 bases to trimming and J lost 2 bases, with 10 bases between them. The CDR3 nucleotides are TGTGCCAGCAGCGCTTCTAGTGCTGGGGCCAACGTCCTGACTTTC. This translates into CASSASSAGANVLTF.

The chain joins TRBV6-6 to TRBJ1-5, with D perhaps TRBD1 (6 bases). Germline V gene sequence: CDR1 MNHNY, CDR2 SVGAGI (reference sequence). This CDR3 has 13 residues. V lost 6 bases, J lost 2 bases, and 8 bases lay in between. In DNA form, the CDR3 reads TGTGCCAGCAGGTCAGGGGGCAATCAGCCCCAGCATTTT. Its protein is CASRSGGNQPQHF.

The chain links TRBV18 to TRBJ2-1; 9 bases align to TRBD1. This CDR3 has 17 residues. Germline V gene sequence: CDR1 KGHSH, CDR2 LQKENI. V lost 2 bases, J lost 6 bases, and 11 bases stayed unmatched. The CDR3 DNA sequence: TGTGCCAGCTCACCATCTTTGTCGGGACAGGGTGTCAATGAGCAGTTCTTC. Its protein product is CASSPSLSGQGVNEQFF.

This rearrangement joins TRBV6-1 to TRBJ1-1, with D hard to call. Germline CDR1 is MNHNS and CDR2 is SASEGT. The CDR3 spans 12 residues. V lost 5 bases and J 0 bases, leaving 4 bases between the germline ends. CDR3 sequence: CASSILNTEAFF. Written as DNA, the CDR3 is TGTGCCAGCAGTATTTTGAACACTGAAGCTTTCTTT.